This TCR beta chain is from a study of OX40 agonist ivuxolimab in advanced cancers. General study results and limits: Expanded clones tended on average to be more numerous among CD8+ T cells than CD4+. At 0.1-3.0 mg/kg, partial responders had clonal expansion among the lowest observed.

Concerning this clone: No antigen is known for it.

This table comes from immunoSEQ multiplex PCR, and its TCRdb copy is limited to in-frame clones, with some not included. The table has tens of thousands of clones, about 82% seen once. Trimming cost V 7 bases and J 13 bases; bases outside gene matches: 8. Per germline, CDR1 MNHNY and CDR2 SVGAGI (reference sequence). The CDR3 has 11 residues. The specimen comprised CD4+ or CD8+ T cells sorted from blood, sampled in a trial of the OX40 agonist ivuxolimab. The TCR sequence derives from an adult with an advanced solid tumor such as melanoma, head and neck, liver or kidney cancer. This rearrangement joins TRBV6-6 to TRBJ1-1, with TRBD1 identical over 8 bases. CDR3 residues: CASTRTGLVFF. The DNA of the CDR3 is TGTGCCAGCACTCGGACAGGGCTCGTTTTCTTT.